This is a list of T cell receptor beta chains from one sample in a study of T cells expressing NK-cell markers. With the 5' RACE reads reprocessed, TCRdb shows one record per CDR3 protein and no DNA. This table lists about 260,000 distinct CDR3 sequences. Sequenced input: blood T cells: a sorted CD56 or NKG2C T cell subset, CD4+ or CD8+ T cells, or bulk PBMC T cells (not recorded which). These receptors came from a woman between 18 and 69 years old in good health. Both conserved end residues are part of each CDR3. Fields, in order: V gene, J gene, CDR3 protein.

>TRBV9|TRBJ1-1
CASTYGTSANTEAFF
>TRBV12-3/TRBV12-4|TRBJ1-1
CASSQTRRDTEAFF
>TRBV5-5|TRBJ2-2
CASSLDVSNTGELFF
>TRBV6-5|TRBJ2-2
CASSYGNRESGELFF
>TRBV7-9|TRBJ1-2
CASSPTRGYGYTF
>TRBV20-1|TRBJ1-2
CSASASLNYGYTF
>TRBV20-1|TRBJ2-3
CSAQGLAGATDTQYF
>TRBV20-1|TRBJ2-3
CSAPYGRARDTQYF
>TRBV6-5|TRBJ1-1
CASSYGGGRVTEAFF
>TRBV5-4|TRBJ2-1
CASSSPTYNEQFF
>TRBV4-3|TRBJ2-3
CASSQAAGVGTQYF
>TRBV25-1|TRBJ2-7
CASSSGNRYEQYF
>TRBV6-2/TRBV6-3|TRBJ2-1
CASRRTSGPYNEQFF
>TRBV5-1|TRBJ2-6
CASSLPNSGANVLTF
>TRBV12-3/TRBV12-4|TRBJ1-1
CASSLGAPNTEAFF
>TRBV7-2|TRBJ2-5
CASSLRGRGAGETQYF
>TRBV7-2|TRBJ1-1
CASSLTGYLGTEAFF
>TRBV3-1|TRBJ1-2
CASTSGTVTNYGYTF
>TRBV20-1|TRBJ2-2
CSGGRAKTGELFF
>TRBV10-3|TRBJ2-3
CAISVKGAASGDTQYF
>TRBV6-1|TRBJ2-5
CASSETTGETQYF
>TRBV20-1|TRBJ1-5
CSATQGGQPQHF
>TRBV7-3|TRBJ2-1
CASSLTMSSYNEQFF
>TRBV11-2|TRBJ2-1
CASRLVSSGLAGGAEQFF
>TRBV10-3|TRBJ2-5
CAISESGQNQETQYF
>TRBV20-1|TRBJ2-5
CSAPTPGLAVKETQYF
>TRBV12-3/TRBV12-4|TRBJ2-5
CASTQRATGETQYF
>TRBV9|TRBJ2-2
CASSVALSTGELFF
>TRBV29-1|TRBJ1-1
CSVTQSHTEAFF
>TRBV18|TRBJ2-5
CASSLHRGEETQYF
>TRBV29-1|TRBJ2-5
CSTVGSAQETQYF
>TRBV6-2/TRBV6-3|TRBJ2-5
CASRRDRALETQYF